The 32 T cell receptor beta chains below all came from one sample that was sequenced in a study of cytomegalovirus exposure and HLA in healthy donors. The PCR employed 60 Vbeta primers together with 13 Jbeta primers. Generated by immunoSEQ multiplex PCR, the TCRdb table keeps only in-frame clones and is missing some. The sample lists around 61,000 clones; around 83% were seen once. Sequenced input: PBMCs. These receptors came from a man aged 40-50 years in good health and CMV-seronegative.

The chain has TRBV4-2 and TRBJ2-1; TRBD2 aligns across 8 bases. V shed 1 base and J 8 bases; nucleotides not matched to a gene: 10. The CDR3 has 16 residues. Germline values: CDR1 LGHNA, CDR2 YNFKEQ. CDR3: CASSQGGLRGGDEQFF. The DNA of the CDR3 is TGTGCCAGCAGCCAAGGCGGTCTTCGGGGGGGCGATGAGCAGTTCTTC.

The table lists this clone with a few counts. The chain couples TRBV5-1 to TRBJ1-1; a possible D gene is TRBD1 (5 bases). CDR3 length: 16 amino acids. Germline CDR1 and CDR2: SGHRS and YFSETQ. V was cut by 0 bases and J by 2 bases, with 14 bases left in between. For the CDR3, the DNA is TGCGCCAGCAGCTTGGGACAGAACATCCTCAACACTGAAGCTTTCTTT. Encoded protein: CASSLGQNILNTEAFF.

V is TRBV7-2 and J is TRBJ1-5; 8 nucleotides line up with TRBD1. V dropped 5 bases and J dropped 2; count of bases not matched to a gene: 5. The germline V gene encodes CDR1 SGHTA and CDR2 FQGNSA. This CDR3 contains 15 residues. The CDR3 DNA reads TGTGCCAGCAGCCCACAGGGGGTGGGCAATCAGCCCCAGCATTTT. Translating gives CASSPQGVGNQPQHF.

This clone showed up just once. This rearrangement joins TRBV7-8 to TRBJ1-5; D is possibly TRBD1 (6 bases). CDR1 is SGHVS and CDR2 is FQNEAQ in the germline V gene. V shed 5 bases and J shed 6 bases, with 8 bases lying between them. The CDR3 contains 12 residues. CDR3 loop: CASSPGVQPQHF. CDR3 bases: TGTGCCAGCAGCCCAGGGGTTCAGCCCCAGCATTTT. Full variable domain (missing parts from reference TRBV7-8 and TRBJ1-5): GAGVSQSPRYKVAKRGQDVALRCDPISGHVSLFWYQQALGQGPEFLTYFQNEAQLDKSGLPSDRFFAERPEGSVSTLKIQRTQQEDSAVYLCASSPGVQPQHFGDGTRLSIL.

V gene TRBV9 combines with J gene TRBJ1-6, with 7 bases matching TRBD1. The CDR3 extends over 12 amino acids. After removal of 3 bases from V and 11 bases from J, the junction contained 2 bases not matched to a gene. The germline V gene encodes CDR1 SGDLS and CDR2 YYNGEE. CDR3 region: CASSEQGAPLHF. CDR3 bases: TGTGCCAGCAGCGAGCAGGGGGCACCCCTCCACTTT.

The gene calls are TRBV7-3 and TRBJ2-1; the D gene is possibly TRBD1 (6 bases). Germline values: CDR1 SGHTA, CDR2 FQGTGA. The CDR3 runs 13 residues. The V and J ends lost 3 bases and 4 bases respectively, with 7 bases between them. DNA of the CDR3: TGTGCCAGCAGCTTGGGACAATACAATGAGCAGTTCTTC. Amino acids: CASSLGQYNEQFF.

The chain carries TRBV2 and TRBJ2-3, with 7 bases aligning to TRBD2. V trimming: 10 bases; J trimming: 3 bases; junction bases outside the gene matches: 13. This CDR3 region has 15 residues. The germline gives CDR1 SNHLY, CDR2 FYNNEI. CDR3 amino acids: CATSQPGLRTDTQYF. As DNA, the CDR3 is TGTGCCACATCTCAACCGGGACTAAGAACAGATACGCAGTATTTT. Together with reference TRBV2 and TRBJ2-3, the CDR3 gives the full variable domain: EPEVTQTPSHQVTQMGQEVILRCVPISNHLYFYWYRQILGQKVEFLVSFYNNEISEKSEIFDDQFSVERPDGSNFTLKIRSTKLEDSAMYFCATSQPGLRTDTQYFGPGTRLTVL.

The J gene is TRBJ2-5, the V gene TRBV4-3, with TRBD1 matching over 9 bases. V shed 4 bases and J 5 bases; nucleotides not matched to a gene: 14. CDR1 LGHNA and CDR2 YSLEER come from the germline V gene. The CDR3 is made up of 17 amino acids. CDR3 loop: CASSPTWTGEGWETQYF. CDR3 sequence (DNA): TGCGCCAGCAGCCCTACCTGGACAGGGGAGGGGTGGGAGACCCAGTACTTC.

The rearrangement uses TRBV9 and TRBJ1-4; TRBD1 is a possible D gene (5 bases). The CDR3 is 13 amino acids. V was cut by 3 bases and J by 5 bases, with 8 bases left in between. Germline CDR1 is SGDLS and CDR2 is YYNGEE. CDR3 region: CASSGQLNEKLFF. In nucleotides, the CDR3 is TGTGCCAGCAGCGGACAGTTGAATGAAAAACTGTTTTTT. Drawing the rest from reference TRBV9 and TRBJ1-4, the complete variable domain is DSGVTQTPKHLITATGQRVTLRCSPRSGDLSVYWYQQSLDQGLQFLIQYYNGEERAKGNILERFSAQQFPDLHSELNLSSLELGDSALYFCASSGQLNEKLFFGSGTQLSVL.

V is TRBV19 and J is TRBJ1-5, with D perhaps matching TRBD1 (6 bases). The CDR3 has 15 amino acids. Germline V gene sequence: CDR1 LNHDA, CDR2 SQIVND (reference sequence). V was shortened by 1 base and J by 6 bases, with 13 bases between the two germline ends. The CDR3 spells CASSIGRDIAQPQHF. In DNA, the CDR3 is TGTGCCAGTAGTATAGGCCGGGACATAGCTCAGCCCCAGCATTTT. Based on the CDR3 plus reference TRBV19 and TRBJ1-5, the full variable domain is DGGITQSPKYLFRKEGQNVTLSCEQNLNHDAMYWYRQDPGQGLRLIYYSQIVNDFQKGDIAEGYSVSREKKESFPLTVTSAQKNPTAFYLCASSIGRDIAQPQHFGDGTRLSIL.

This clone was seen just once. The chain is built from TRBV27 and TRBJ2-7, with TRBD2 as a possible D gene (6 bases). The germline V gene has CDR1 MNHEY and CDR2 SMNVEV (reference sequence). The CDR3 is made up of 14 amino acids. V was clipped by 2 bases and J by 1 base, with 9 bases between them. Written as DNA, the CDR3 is TGTGCCAGCAGTTTACTCGGAGGGTCCTACGAGCAGTACTTC. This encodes CASSLLGGSYEQYF.

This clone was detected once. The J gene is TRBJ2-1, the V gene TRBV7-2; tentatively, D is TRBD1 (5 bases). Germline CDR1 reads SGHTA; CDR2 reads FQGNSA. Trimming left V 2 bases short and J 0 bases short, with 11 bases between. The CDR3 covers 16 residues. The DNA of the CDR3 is TGTGCCAGCAGCTTACAGGGCAGAAACTCCTACAATGAGCAGTTCTTC. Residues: CASSLQGRNSYNEQFF.

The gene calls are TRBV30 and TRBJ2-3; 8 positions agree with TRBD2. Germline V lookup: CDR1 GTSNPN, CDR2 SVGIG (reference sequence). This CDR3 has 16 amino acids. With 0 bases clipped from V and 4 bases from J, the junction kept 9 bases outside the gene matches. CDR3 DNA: TGTGCCTGGAGTGTTTGGTCCGGGGGGGCTTCAGATACGCAGTATTTT. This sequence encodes CAWSVWSGGASDTQYF.

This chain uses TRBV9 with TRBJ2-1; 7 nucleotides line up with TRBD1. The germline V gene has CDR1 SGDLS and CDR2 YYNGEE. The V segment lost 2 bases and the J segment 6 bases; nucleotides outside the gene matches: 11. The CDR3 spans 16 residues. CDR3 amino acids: CASSVGQWPGVNEQFF. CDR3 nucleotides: TGTGCCAGCAGCGTGGGACAGTGGCCTGGGGTCAATGAGCAGTTCTTC.

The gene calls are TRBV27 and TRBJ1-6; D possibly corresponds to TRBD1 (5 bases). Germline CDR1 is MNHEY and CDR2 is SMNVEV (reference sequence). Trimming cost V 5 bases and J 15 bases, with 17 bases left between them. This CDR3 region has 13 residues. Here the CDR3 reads CASSNLQQVVLHF. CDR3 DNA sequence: TGTGCCAGCAGTAATTTGCAACAGGTTGTCCTCCACTTT.

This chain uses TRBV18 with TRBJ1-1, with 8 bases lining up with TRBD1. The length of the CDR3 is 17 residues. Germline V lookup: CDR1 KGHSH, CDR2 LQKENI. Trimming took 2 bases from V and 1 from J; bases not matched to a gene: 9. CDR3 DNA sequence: TGTGCCAGCTCACCAATCCTACAGGGGGTGTCGAACACTGAAGCTTTCTTT. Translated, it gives CASSPILQGVSNTEAFF.

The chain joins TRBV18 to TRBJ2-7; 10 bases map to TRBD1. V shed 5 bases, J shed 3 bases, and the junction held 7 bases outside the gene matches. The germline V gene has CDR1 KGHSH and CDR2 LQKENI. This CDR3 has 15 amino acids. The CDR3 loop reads CASSFGQGDIYEQYF. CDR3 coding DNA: TGTGCCAGCTCATTCGGACAGGGGGACATCTACGAGCAGTACTTC.

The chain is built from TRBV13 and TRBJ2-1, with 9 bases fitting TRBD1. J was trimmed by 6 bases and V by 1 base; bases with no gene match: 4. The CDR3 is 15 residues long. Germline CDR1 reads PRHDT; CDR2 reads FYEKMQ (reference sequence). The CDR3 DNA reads TGTGCCAGCAGCTTAGAGGGACAGGGTAGCAATGAGCAGTTCTTC. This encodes CASSLEGQGSNEQFF.

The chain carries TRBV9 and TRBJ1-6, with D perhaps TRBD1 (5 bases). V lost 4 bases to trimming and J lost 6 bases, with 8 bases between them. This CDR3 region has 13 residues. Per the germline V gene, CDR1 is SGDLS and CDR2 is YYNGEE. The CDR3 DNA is TGTGCCAGCAGCCTCGACAGTAATTCACCCCTCCACTTT. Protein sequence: CASSLDSNSPLHF.

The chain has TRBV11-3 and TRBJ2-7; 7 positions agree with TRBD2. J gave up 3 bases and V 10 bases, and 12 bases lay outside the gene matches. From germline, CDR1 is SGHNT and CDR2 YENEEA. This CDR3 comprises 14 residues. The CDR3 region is CATRRGVSYYEQYV. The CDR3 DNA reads TGTGCCACCCGTCGGGGGGTATCTTACTACGAGCAGTACGTC.

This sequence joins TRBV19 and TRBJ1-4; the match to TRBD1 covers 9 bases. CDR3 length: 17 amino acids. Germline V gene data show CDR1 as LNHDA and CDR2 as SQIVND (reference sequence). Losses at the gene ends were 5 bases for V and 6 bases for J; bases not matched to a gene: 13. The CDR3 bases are TGTGCCAGTAGTTTGCTTCCCGGGACAGGGCCGGATGAAAAACTGTTTTTT. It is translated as CASSLLPGTGPDEKLFF.

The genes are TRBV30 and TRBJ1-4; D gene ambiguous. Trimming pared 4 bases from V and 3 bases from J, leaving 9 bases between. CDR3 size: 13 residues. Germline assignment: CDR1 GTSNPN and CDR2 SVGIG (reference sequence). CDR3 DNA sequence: TGTGCCTGGAAGCGGTCTGCTAATGAAAAACTGTTTTTT. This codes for CAWKRSANEKLFF.

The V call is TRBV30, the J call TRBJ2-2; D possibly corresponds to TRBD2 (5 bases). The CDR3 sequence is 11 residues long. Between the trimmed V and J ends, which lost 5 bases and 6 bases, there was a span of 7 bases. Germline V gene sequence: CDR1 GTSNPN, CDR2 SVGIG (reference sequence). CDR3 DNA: TGTGCCTGGGGAGGTCCCGGGGAGCTGTTTTTT. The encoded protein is CAWGGPGELFF. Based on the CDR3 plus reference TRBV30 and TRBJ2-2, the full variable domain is SQTIHQWPATLVQPVGSPLSLECTVEGTSNPNLYWYRQAAGRGLQLLFYSVGIGQISSEVPQNLSASRPQDRQFILSSKKLLLSDSGFYLCAWGGPGELFFGEGSRLTVL.

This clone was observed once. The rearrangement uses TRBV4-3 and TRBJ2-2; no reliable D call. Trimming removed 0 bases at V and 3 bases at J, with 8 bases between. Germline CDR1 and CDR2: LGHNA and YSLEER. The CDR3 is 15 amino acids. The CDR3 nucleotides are TGCGCCAGCAGCCAAGATTATCAGTACACCGGGGAGCTGTTTTTT. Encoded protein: CASSQDYQYTGELFF.

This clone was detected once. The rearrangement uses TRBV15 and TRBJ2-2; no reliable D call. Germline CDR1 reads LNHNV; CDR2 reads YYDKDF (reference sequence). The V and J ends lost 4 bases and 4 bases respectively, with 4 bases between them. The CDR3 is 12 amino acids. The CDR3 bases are TGTGCCACCAGCACTTCCACCGGGGAGCTGTTTTTT. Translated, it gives CATSTSTGELFF.

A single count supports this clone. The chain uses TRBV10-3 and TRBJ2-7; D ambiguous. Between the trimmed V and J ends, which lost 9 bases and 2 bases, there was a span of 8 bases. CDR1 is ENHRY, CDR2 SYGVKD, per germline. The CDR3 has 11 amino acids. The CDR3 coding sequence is TGTGCCATACGGAGAACCTACGAGCAGTACTTC. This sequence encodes CAIRRTYEQYF.

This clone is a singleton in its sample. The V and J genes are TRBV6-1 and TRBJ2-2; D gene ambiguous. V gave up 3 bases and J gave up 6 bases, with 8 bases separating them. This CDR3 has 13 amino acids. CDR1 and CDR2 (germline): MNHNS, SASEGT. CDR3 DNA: TGTGCCAGCAGTGACCCACCGGCCGGGGAGCTGTTTTTT. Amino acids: CASSDPPAGELFF.

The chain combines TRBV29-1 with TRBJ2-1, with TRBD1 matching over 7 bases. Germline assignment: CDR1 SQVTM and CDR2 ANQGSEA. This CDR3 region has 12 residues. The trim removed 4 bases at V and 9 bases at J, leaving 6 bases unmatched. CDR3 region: CSVGDSDFEQFF. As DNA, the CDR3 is TGCAGCGTTGGGGACAGTGATTTTGAGCAGTTCTTC.

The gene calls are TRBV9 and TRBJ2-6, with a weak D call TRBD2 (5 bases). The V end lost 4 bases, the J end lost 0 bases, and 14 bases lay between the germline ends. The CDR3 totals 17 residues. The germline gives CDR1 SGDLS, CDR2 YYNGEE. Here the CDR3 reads CASSPYGVSSGANVLTF. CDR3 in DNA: TGTGCCAGCAGCCCCTACGGGGTTTCCTCTGGGGCCAACGTCCTGACTTTC.

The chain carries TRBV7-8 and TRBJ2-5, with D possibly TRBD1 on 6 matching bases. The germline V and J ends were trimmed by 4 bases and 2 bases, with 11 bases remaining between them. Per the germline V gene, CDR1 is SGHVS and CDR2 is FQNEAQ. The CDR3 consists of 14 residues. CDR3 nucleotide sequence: TGTGCCAGCAGCTCGGACAGAAGACAAGAGACCCAGTACTTC. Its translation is CASSSDRRQETQYF.

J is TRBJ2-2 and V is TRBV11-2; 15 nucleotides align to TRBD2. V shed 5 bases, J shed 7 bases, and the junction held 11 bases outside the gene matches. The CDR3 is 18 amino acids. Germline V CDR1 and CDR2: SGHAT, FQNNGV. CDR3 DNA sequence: TGTGCCAGCAGCCTAGCGGGGACTAGCGGGGGGAGGAGCGGGGAGCTGTTTTTT. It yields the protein CASSLAGTSGGRSGELFF.

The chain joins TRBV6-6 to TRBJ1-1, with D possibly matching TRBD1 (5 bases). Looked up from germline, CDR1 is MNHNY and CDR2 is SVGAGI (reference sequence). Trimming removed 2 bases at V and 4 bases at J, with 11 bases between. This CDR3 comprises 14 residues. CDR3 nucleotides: TGTGCCAGCAGTTACAGAGGGAGGGGCACTGAAGCTTTCTTT. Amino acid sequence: CASSYRGRGTEAFF.